A single sample gave rise to the 31 T cell receptor beta chains below, sequenced in a study of T cells in Graves' hyperthyroidism and ophthalmopathy. RNA transcripts yielded amplified TCR beta CDR3 regions. Primed by the HTBI set, a first-round RT-PCR was run on the TCR CDR3. A single record per CDR3 protein comes from TCRdb applying MiXCR to the multiplex PCR reads. Found here are some 560,000 distinct CDR3 sequences, 15% to 19% of them singletons; the top ten hold around 6.6%. The sample comprised blood. The receptor source for this set is a woman aged 25 to 39 with Graves' hyperthyroidism.

The sample holds many counts of this clonotype. This chain joins TRBV6-1 and TRBJ2-1; D may be TRBD2 (6 bases). This CDR3 is built from 15 residues. Per the germline V gene, CDR1 is MNHNS and CDR2 is SASEGT. The V end was cut by 8 bases, the J end by 0 bases, with 14 bases between. In DNA, the CDR3 is TGTGCCAGCCCTGGAGGGCGAGACTCCTACAATGAGCAGTTCTTC. As protein: CASPGGRDSYNEQFF.

The chain uses TRBV4-2 and TRBJ2-6; D tentatively fits TRBD1 or TRBD2 (5 bases each). CDR1 is LGHNA, CDR2 YNFKEQ, per germline. The V and J ends lost 1 base and 16 bases respectively, with 17 bases between them. This CDR3 is 14 amino acids long. The CDR3 DNA sequence: TGTGCCAGCAGCCAAGTGGGGGACGGTATTGGTCTGACTTTC. Its protein is CASSQVGDGIGLTF.

This clonotype occurred many times. The rearrangement joins TRBV7-2 to TRBJ1-4; 9 bases are a match to TRBD1. The CDR3 has 15 amino acids. V gave up 5 bases and J gave up 3 bases; unmatched junction bases: 4. Germline V gene lookup returns CDR1 SGHTA and CDR2 FQGNSA. The CDR3 region is CASSAWTGANEKLFF. The CDR3 DNA reads TGTGCCAGCAGCGCCTGGACAGGGGCTAATGAAAAACTGTTTTTT.

The chain carries TRBV18 and TRBJ1-3; D is possibly TRBD1 (6 bases). V was trimmed by 6 bases and J by 4 bases, leaving 19 bases between them. The CDR3 is made up of 16 amino acids. Germline V lookup: CDR1 KGHSH, CDR2 LQKENI. The CDR3 sequence is CASSRLTGQGGNTIYF. CDR3 DNA: TGTGCCAGCTCGAGACTGACAGGCCAAGGGGGAAACACCATATATTTT.

This rearrangement joins TRBV12-3 or TRBV12-4 to TRBJ2-1; 7 nucleotides match TRBD2. Trimming at V came to 7 bases and at J to 4 bases, leaving 4 bases not matched to a gene. The CDR3 sequence is 13 residues long. DNA of the CDR3: TGTGCCAGCAAGCGGGATTTGTACAATGAGCAGTTCTTC. It is translated as CASKRDLYNEQFF.

The chain joins TRBV5-1 to TRBJ2-1; D is perhaps TRBD1 or TRBD2 (5 bases each). Germline lookup yields CDR1 SGHRS and CDR2 YFSETQ. The CDR3 contains 23 residues. V was pared by 2 bases and J by 6 bases, with 39 bases between. As DNA, the CDR3 is TGCGCCAGCAGCTTAAAGGGATACTTGGCCGGGGCGCTCTCGTCAGACTCGGCCAATGAGCAGTTCTTC. Protein sequence: CASSLKGYLAGALSSDSANEQFF.

This clonotype was seen more than once but under ten times. The chain couples TRBV18 to TRBJ2-2; a weak D match, TRBD1 (6 bases). Germline V gives CDR1 KGHSH, CDR2 LQKENI. This CDR3 is built from 15 residues. Trimming removed 2 bases from V and 4 bases from J, with 11 bases in between. The CDR3 sequence is CASSPTGTFTGELFF. The CDR3 DNA reads TGTGCCAGCTCACCAACCGGGACATTCACCGGGGAGCTGTTTTTT. Supplemented by reference TRBV18 and TRBJ2-2, the full variable domain reads NAGVMQNPRHLVRRRGQEARLRCSPMKGHSHVYWYRQLPEEGLKFMVYLQKENIIDESGMPKERFSAEFPKEGPSILRIQQVVRGDSAAYFCASSPTGTFTGELFFGEGSRLTVL.

This clonotype was seen ten or more times. The rearrangement joins TRBV20-1 to TRBJ2-7; 9 bases match TRBD2. This CDR3 contains 13 residues. The V and J ends lost 3 bases and 3 bases, in that order; junction bases with no gene match: 3. Per germline, CDR1 DFQATT and CDR2 SNEGSKA (reference sequence). CDR3 in amino acids: CSARGLADYEQYF. The CDR3 nucleotides are TGCAGTGCTAGGGGACTAGCAGACTACGAGCAGTACTTC.

This clonotype was recorded at least ten times. The V call is TRBV2, the J call TRBJ1-2; no definite D call. The CDR3 is 13 amino acids. The V end was cut by 7 bases, the J end by 10 bases, with 19 bases between. Looked up from germline, CDR1 is SNHLY and CDR2 is FYNNEI. This CDR3 is CASIPGATSLYTF. CDR3 nucleotide sequence: TGTGCCAGCATACCGGGAGCCACCTCTCTCTACACCTTC. The full variable domain, with the rest looked up from reference TRBV2 and TRBJ1-2, is EPEVTQTPSHQVTQMGQEVILRCVPISNHLYFYWYRQILGQKVEFLVSFYNNEISEKSEIFDDQFSVERPDGSNFTLKIRSTKLEDSAMYFCASIPGATSLYTFGSGTRLTVV.

This clonotype occurred many times. This rearrangement joins TRBV6-1 to TRBJ1-1, with 8 bases that match TRBD1. Per germline, CDR1 MNHNS and CDR2 SASEGT. The CDR3 contains 14 residues. Trimming took 7 bases from V and 6 from J; bases not matched to a gene: 10. DNA for the CDR3: TGTGCCAGCAATGACCGGACAGGGTCGCCTGAAGCTTTCTTT. As protein: CASNDRTGSPEAFF.

The rearrangement joins TRBV6-1 to TRBJ1-6; D unresolved. From germline, CDR1 is MNHNS and CDR2 SASEGT. CDR3 length: 15 amino acids. The germline V and J ends were trimmed by 6 bases and 1 base, with 10 bases remaining between them. The CDR3 region is CASRRTTSYNSPLHF. DNA of the CDR3: TGTGCCAGCAGGCGAACCACGTCCTATAATTCACCCCTCCACTTT.

The CDR3 DNA reads as TGTGCCAGCGGTCTGACTTGGTTGGAAGCTTTCTTT. This sequence encodes CASGLTWLEAFF. V and J are TRBV6-1 and TRBJ1-1; D not resolved. The CDR3 has 12 amino acids. Germline CDR1 and CDR2: MNHNS and SASEGT. V dropped 8 bases and J dropped 8 bases, with 15 bases sitting between them.

V is TRBV28 and J is TRBJ2-1; D is unresolved. CDR3 length: 12 residues. CDR1 is MDHEN, CDR2 SYDVKM, per germline. The germline V and J ends were trimmed by 1 base and 3 bases, with 1 base remaining between them. CDR3 in DNA: TGTGCCAGCAGTTTATTCTACAATGAGCAGTTCTTC. Protein sequence: CASSLFYNEQFF.

The chain employs TRBV5-6 and TRBJ2-1; 9 bases line up with TRBD1. Germline V lookup: CDR1 SGHDT, CDR2 YYEEEE. Trimming removed 4 bases from V and 5 bases from J; junction bases left unmatched: 10. The CDR3 length is 16 residues. The CDR3 loop is CASSISGTGWDNEQFF. The CDR3 bases are TGTGCCAGCAGCATCTCGGGGACAGGGTGGGACAATGAGCAGTTCTTC. Full variable domain (rest looked up from reference TRBV5-6 and TRBJ2-1): DAGVTQSPTHLIKTRGQQVTLRCSPKSGHDTVSWYQQALGQGPQFIFQYYEEEERQRGNFPDRFSGHQFPNYSSELNVNALLLGDSALYLCASSISGTGWDNEQFFGPGTRLTVL.

This clonotype was found a few times. This chain connects TRBV4-1 to TRBJ2-1, with 12 bases lining up with TRBD2. The germline gives CDR1 MGHRA, CDR2 YSYEKL. The CDR3 runs 16 residues. Trimming at V came to 2 bases and at J to 6 bases, leaving 5 bases not matched to a gene. CDR3 coding DNA: TGCGCCAGCAGCCAACATGGACTAGCGGGGTTCAATGAGCAGTTCTTC. Protein product: CASSQHGLAGFNEQFF.

The chain combines TRBV7-3 with TRBJ2-1, with 15 bases aligning to TRBD2. Germline V CDR1 and CDR2: SGHTA, FQGTGA. The J segment lost 0 bases and the V segment lost 4 bases, leaving 13 bases of the junction unmatched. The CDR3 is made up of 21 amino acids. CDR3 loop: CASSSSSSGTSGRYSYNEQFF. The CDR3 DNA follows: TGTGCCAGCAGCTCCTCATCTTCCGGGACTAGCGGGAGGTACTCCTACAATGAGCAGTTCTTC.

This clonotype was counted a few times. The chain links TRBV19 to TRBJ2-1, with no clear D. CDR3 length: 12 amino acids. CDR1 is LNHDA and CDR2 is SQIVND in the germline V gene (reference sequence). V was clipped by 9 bases and J by 4 bases, with 10 bases between them. The CDR3 DNA reads TGTGCCAGCGCGGACCTATACAATGAGCAGTTCTTC. Translated: CASADLYNEQFF.

This clonotype appeared many times. The chain couples TRBV6-1 to TRBJ1-5; D call uncertain. Trimming pared 6 bases from V and 7 bases from J, leaving 16 bases between. The CDR3 spans 14 residues. Germline lookup yields CDR1 MNHNS and CDR2 SASEGT. CDR3 protein: CASSQAPSGQPQHF. The CDR3 DNA follows: TGTGCCAGCAGCCAAGCCCCATCGGGGCAGCCCCAGCATTTT.

There are a few counts of this clonotype. This chain joins TRBV3-1 and TRBJ2-7; 9 bases fit TRBD2. Germline trimming cut 6 bases from V and 3 bases from J; bases unmatched to any gene: 9. Germline CDR1 reads LGHDT; CDR2 reads YNNKEL (reference sequence). The CDR3 contains 15 residues. CDR3 region: CASSPIAGDRYEQYF. The CDR3 nucleotides read TGTGCCAGCAGTCCGATAGCGGGAGACCGCTACGAGCAGTACTTC.

This clonotype came up a few times. V usage is TRBV20-1 and J usage is TRBJ1-3; D gene uncertain. Germline V gives CDR1 DFQATT, CDR2 SNEGSKA (reference sequence). V dropped 3 bases and J dropped 1 base, with 13 bases sitting between them. CDR3 length: 15 amino acids. The CDR3 sequence is CSASGLFPSGNTIYF. The CDR3 DNA reads as TGCAGTGCTAGTGGATTGTTCCCGTCTGGAAACACCATATATTTT.

The genes are TRBV9 and TRBJ2-7; D assignment may be TRBD1 or TRBD2 (6 bases each). Germline assignment: CDR1 SGDLS and CDR2 YYNGEE. V shed 4 bases and J shed 3 bases, with 20 bases lying between them. The CDR3 length is 16 residues. CDR3 residues: CASSLRGGLLVYEQYF. In DNA form, the CDR3 reads TGTGCCAGCAGCCTCAGAGGGGGGCTACTAGTCTACGAGCAGTACTTC.

This clonotype was found many times. The chain employs TRBV19 and TRBJ1-1, with a possible D match to TRBD1 (6 bases). Trimming took 6 bases from V and 1 from J, leaving 12 bases between them. CDR1 and CDR2 from the germline V gene are LNHDA and SQIVND (reference sequence). There are 14 residues in the CDR3. This CDR3 is CASSTRQENTEAFF. The CDR3 coding sequence is TGTGCCAGTAGCACCCGACAGGAGAACACTGAAGCTTTCTTT.

This clonotype was observed at least ten times. The rearrangement joins TRBV20-1 to TRBJ1-1; a possible D gene is TRBD1 (5 bases). The CDR3 runs to 14 residues. V dropped 0 bases and J dropped 5 bases, with 13 bases sitting between them. The V gene's germline CDR1 is DFQATT and CDR2 SNEGSKA (reference sequence). The CDR3 reads CSARDRGGGTEAFF. DNA of the CDR3: TGCAGTGCTAGAGATCGGGGGGGGGGGACTGAAGCTTTCTTT.

The chain employs TRBV6-9 and TRBJ2-4, with D perhaps TRBD2 (5 bases). The CDR3 extends over 16 amino acids. V lost 3 bases and J 8 bases, leaving 20 bases between the germline ends. From germline, CDR1 is MNHGY and CDR2 SVAAGI. The CDR3 here is CASSYGADTFGDIQYF. DNA of the CDR3: TGTGCCAGCAGTTACGGAGCGGATACATTCGGTGACATTCAGTACTTC.

V usage is TRBV5-5 and J usage is TRBJ1-1; D gene uncertain. V lost 6 bases, J lost 4 bases, and 16 bases lay in between. The CDR3 length is 14 residues. Germline loops: CDR1 SGHKS, CDR2 YYEKEE (reference sequence). The CDR3 nucleotides read TGTGCCAGCACGCGTTGGGCTTTGGGCACTGAAGCTTTCTTT. It specifies CASTRWALGTEAFF.

This clonotype appeared many times. V usage is TRBV20-1 and J usage is TRBJ2-7; D call uncertain. Per germline, CDR1 DFQATT and CDR2 SNEGSKA (reference sequence). Trimming removed 1 base from V and 3 bases from J, with 13 bases in between. The CDR3 has 14 amino acids. The CDR3 region is CSARGQWVNYEQYF. DNA for the CDR3: TGCAGTGCTAGAGGCCAGTGGGTCAACTACGAGCAGTACTTC.

This clonotype was observed many times. The chain has TRBV28 and TRBJ2-7, with 10 bases that match TRBD2. Germline assignment: CDR1 MDHEN and CDR2 SYDVKM. The ends lost 11 bases at V and 3 bases at J; junction bases unmatched: 7. The CDR3 is made up of 13 amino acids. In nucleotides, the CDR3 is TGTGCCGCCAGGCTAGCGGGAGACTACGAGCAGTACTTC. It encodes CAARLAGDYEQYF.

The chain uses TRBV5-6 and TRBJ1-6; a possible D gene is TRBD1 (6 bases). Trimming cost V 3 bases and J 10 bases, with 17 bases left between them. The CDR3 covers 15 residues. Germline CDR1 reads SGHDT; CDR2 reads YYEEEE. The CDR3, as DNA: TGTGCCAGCAGCTCGGACGGGGGGCCGGAGTCACCCCTCCACTTT. As protein: CASSSDGGPESPLHF.

This clonotype has at least ten counts. The chain has TRBV7-2 and TRBJ2-7; D possibly corresponds to TRBD2 (6 bases). V was pared by 5 bases and J by 2 bases, with 10 bases between. The CDR3 is 13 residues long. Germline assignment: CDR1 SGHTA and CDR2 FQGNSA. The CDR3 DNA follows: TGTGCCAGCAGCCACGGCGGGACCTACGAGCAGTACTTC. Amino acids: CASSHGGTYEQYF.

This clonotype was counted at least ten times. The chain combines TRBV20-1 with TRBJ1-6; maybe TRBD1 (5 bases). This CDR3 is built from 14 residues. CDR1 is DFQATT, CDR2 SNEGSKA, per germline (reference sequence). V was shortened by 7 bases and J by 8 bases, with 18 bases between the two germline ends. CDR3 sequence reads: CSGQSKFGDSPLHF. In nucleotides, the CDR3 is TGCAGTGGACAGTCCAAGTTCGGAGATTCACCCCTCCACTTT.

The V gene is TRBV9, the J gene TRBJ2-7, with 9 bases that match TRBD2. CDR1 SGDLS and CDR2 YYNGEE come from the germline V gene. CDR3 size: 15 residues. After removal of 3 bases from V and 0 bases from J, the junction contained 4 bases not matched to a gene. CDR3 nucleotides: TGTGCCAGCAGCGAAGGACTAGCGAGCTCCTACGAGCAGTACTTC. The encoded protein is CASSEGLASSYEQYF.